Each of the 21 T cell receptor beta chains below was sequenced from the same sample in a study of PD-1 blockade in classical Hodgkin lymphoma. Every patient was affected by relapse after autologous stem cell transplantation, while exposure to brentuximab vedotin was not uniform. The protocol was immunoSEQ multiplex PCR, while the TCRdb copy is restricted to in-frame clones and leaves out a portion. This table has 40,000 to 50,000 clones, approximately 80% appearing once. The source was peripheral blood mononuclear cells (PBMCs), collected at baseline. The receptors come from a human donor with classical Hodgkin lymphoma.

The chain has TRBV5-1 and TRBJ2-7, with D perhaps matching TRBD2 (6 bases). CDR3 length: 14 amino acids. Germline V gene data show CDR1 as SGHRS and CDR2 as YFSETQ. Trimming shortened V by 8 bases and J by 2 bases, and 17 bases separated the two germline ends. This CDR3 reads CASGGASPTYEQYF. In nucleotides, the CDR3 is TGCGCCAGTGGCGGGGCCAGCCCTACCTACGAGCAGTACTTC. Variable domain in full (rest from reference TRBV5-1 and TRBJ2-7): KAGVTQTPRYLIKTRGQQVTLSCSPISGHRSVSWYQQTPGQGLQFLFEYFSETQRNKGNFPGRFSGRQFSNSRSEMNVSTLELGDSALYLCASGGASPTYEQYFGPGTRLTVT.

This clone has at least ten counts. The V call is TRBV7-9, the J call TRBJ2-5, with 8 bases fitting TRBD1. The V segment lost 4 bases and the J segment 9 bases; nucleotides outside the gene matches: 16. CDR1 is SEHNR, CDR2 FQNEAQ, per germline (reference sequence). This CDR3 spans 16 amino acids. CDR3 coding DNA: TGTGCCAGCAGCTCAACCCCCGGGACAGGACATAGGGCCCAGTACTTC. Translating it yields CASSSTPGTGHRAQYF.

The chain joins TRBV6-4 to TRBJ1-4; D is unresolved. Germline CDR1 is MRHNA and CDR2 is SNTAGT. Deletions cut 6 bases from V and 5 bases from J, with 10 bases between. This CDR3 has 13 amino acids. This CDR3 reads CASSPTGNEKLFF. The CDR3 DNA follows: TGTGCCAGCAGCCCCACGGGGAATGAAAAACTGTTTTTT.

Written as DNA, the CDR3 is TGTGCCAGCAGATCAGGTCAGGGCTACACCTTC. The encoded protein is CASRSGQGYTF. V is TRBV28 and J is TRBJ1-2; D gene unclear. Looked up from germline, CDR1 is MDHEN and CDR2 is SYDVKM. Trimming stripped 6 bases from V and 8 bases from J, with 10 bases between. The CDR3 is 11 residues long.

V gene TRBV6-6 combines with J gene TRBJ2-7; D gene ambiguous. The CDR3 loop spans 15 amino acids. Germline CDR1 is MNHNY and CDR2 is SVGAGI (reference sequence). The V gene lost 7 bases and the J gene lost 9 bases, with 25 bases spanning the gap. The CDR3 sequence is CASNPAQGRSTGQYF. The CDR3 region has the DNA TGTGCCAGCAATCCCGCTCAAGGCAGATCTACGGGGCAGTACTTC.

This chain uses TRBV25-1 with TRBJ2-5; TRBD1 aligns across 9 bases. Germline V gives CDR1 MGHDK, CDR2 SYGVNS. CDR3 length equals 14 residues. The trim removed 4 bases at V and 7 bases at J, leaving 7 bases unmatched. The CDR3 is CASSGGTGFGTQYF. The CDR3 nucleotides are TGTGCCAGCAGTGGTGGGACAGGGTTCGGGACCCAGTACTTC.

This chain joins TRBV6-1 and TRBJ2-7; 7 bases match TRBD1. Germline CDR1 reads MNHNS; CDR2 reads SASEGT. V trimming: 6 bases; J trimming: 2 bases; junction bases outside the gene matches: 10. The CDR3 is 15 residues long. In nucleotides, the CDR3 is TGTGCCAGCAGCGCCAGGCCGACAGGGCCCTACGAGCAGTACTTC. Translated, it gives CASSARPTGPYEQYF.

The V and J genes are TRBV28 and TRBJ2-1; no definite D call. In germline, CDR1 is MDHEN, CDR2 SYDVKM. The CDR3 sequence is 12 residues long. Trimming pared 1 base from V and 7 bases from J, leaving 5 bases between. CDR3 region: CASSLFNNEQFF. CDR3 in DNA: TGTGCCAGCAGTTTATTCAATAATGAGCAGTTCTTC.

This chain joins TRBV5-8 and TRBJ2-3; maybe TRBD1 (5 bases). The CDR3 totals 14 residues. The V and J ends lost 0 bases and 0 bases respectively, with 5 bases between them. Germline-derived CDR1 and CDR2 are SGHTS and YDEGEE. The CDR3 spells CASSLGGSTDTQYF. The CDR3 DNA follows: TGTGCCAGCAGCTTGGGGGGCAGCACAGATACGCAGTATTTT.

The chain employs TRBV6-5 and TRBJ1-3; D is unresolved. Germline assignment: CDR1 MNHEY and CDR2 SVGAGI. Deletions cut 6 bases from V and 0 bases from J, with 6 bases between. The CDR3 has 13 residues. The CDR3 DNA sequence: TGTGCCAGCAGGAAGAGCTCTGGAAACACCATATATTTT. It encodes CASRKSSGNTIYF.

V usage is TRBV6-1 and J usage is TRBJ2-7; D remains ambiguous. Per germline, CDR1 MNHNS and CDR2 SASEGT. There are 13 residues in the CDR3. With 3 bases removed from V and 5 bases from J, the gap between germline ends came to 11 bases. The CDR3 bases are TGTGCCAGCAGTGAGGTAGGGTCCCACGAGCAGTACTTC. This gives the protein CASSEVGSHEQYF.

This clone appeared once. This chain joins TRBV18 and TRBJ1-1; the match to TRBD1 covers 7 bases. This CDR3 has 15 amino acids. The trim removed 5 bases at V and 2 bases at J, leaving 8 bases unmatched. Per the germline V gene, CDR1 is KGHSH and CDR2 is LQKENI. The CDR3 region has the DNA TGTGCCAGCTCAACCGGGACAGACACAAACACTGAAGCTTTCTTT. Protein sequence: CASSTGTDTNTEAFF.

The rearrangement links TRBV2 to TRBJ1-1; TRBD1 agrees at 7 bases. This CDR3 spans 14 amino acids. The germline V gene encodes CDR1 SNHLY and CDR2 FYNNEI. Germline trimming cut 4 bases from V and 4 bases from J; bases unmatched to any gene: 6. The CDR3 nucleotides are TGTGCCAGCAGTGTTGGACAGGAAGCCACTGAAGCTTTCTTT. This encodes CASSVGQEATEAFF.

The rearrangement uses TRBV25-1 and TRBJ1-2, with no clear D. The CDR3 contains 13 residues. Trimming removed 3 bases at V and 3 bases at J, with 8 bases between. Germline V gene lookup returns CDR1 MGHDK and CDR2 SYGVNS. Written as DNA, the CDR3 is TGTGCCAGCAGTGAGTACAAGTACTATGGCTACACCTTC. This codes for CASSEYKYYGYTF.

The chain employs TRBV27 and TRBJ2-5; no clear D. V gave up 0 bases and J gave up 3 bases, with 11 bases separating them. The CDR3 spans 15 residues. Germline V gene data show CDR1 as MNHEY and CDR2 as SMNVEV (reference sequence). Here the CDR3 reads CASSLSAALKETQYF. CDR3 bases: TGTGCCAGCAGTTTATCGGCCGCCCTAAAAGAGACCCAGTACTTC.

This chain connects TRBV7-9 to TRBJ2-2; 9 bases fit TRBD2. The CDR3 has 16 amino acids. In germline, CDR1 is SEHNR, CDR2 FQNEAQ (reference sequence). Trimming removed 5 bases from V and 5 bases from J; junction bases left unmatched: 9. DNA of the CDR3: TGTGCCAGCAGCCGTAGCGGGAGTGTAGGTACCGGGGAGCTGTTTTTT. This translates into CASSRSGSVGTGELFF.

The V gene is TRBV4-3, the J gene TRBJ2-7; 11 bases line up with TRBD2. Looked up from germline, CDR1 is LGHNA and CDR2 is YSLEER. This CDR3 has 16 amino acids. V shed 1 base, J shed 7 bases, and the junction held 9 bases outside the gene matches. CDR3 residues: CASSQVATSGKGEQYF. The CDR3 nucleotides are TGCGCCAGCAGCCAAGTCGCGACTAGCGGGAAGGGGGAGCAGTACTTC.

This chain links TRBV11-2 with TRBJ2-5; 7 positions match TRBD2. This CDR3 has 16 amino acids. CDR1 is SGHAT, CDR2 FQNNGV, per germline. V lost 6 bases and J lost 4; bases outside the gene matches: 14. The CDR3 bases are TGTGCCAGCAGTTCAATTACGGGGGGTCTATCAGAGACCCAGTACTTC. It yields the protein CASSSITGGLSETQYF.

V is TRBV6-6 and J is TRBJ2-3; possibly TRBD2 for D (5 bases). This CDR3 is 14 amino acids long. Trimming left V 0 bases short and J 2 bases short, with 6 bases between. In germline, CDR1 is MNHNY, CDR2 SVGAGI (reference sequence). The DNA of the CDR3 is TGTGCCAGCAGTTACTCCGGGGTCACAGATACGCAGTATTTT. Its protein is CASSYSGVTDTQYF.

The V gene is TRBV30, the J gene TRBJ2-7; 9 nucleotides align to TRBD2. V trimming: 3 bases; J trimming: 3 bases; junction bases outside the gene matches: 9. CDR1 is GTSNPN, CDR2 SVGIG, per germline (reference sequence). This CDR3 region has 15 residues. CDR3 amino acids: CAWRAGGLRNYEQYF. The CDR3 region has the DNA TGTGCCTGGAGGGCGGGAGGGCTCCGCAACTACGAGCAGTACTTC.

The V gene is TRBV27, the J gene TRBJ1-1; D is uncertain. CDR1 and CDR2 (germline): MNHEY, SMNVEV (reference sequence). The CDR3 is 13 residues long. V lost 3 bases to trimming and J lost 4 bases, with 9 bases between them. The CDR3 sequence is CASSLAEVTEAFF. CDR3 in DNA: TGTGCCAGCAGTTTGGCTGAAGTCACTGAAGCTTTCTTT.